This entry is about one T cell receptor beta chain. The record originates from a study of blood T cells in healthy people across ages. Sample-barcoded 5' priming and a J-beta primer mix drove a second PCR of 7 to 11 cycles. MiXCR, applied by TCRdb to the 5' RACE reads, yields one record per CDR3 protein. In the table there are fewer than 1,200,000 distinct CDR3 sequences, less than 25% of which are singletons. In germline, CDR1 is LGHNA, CDR2 YSLEER. The V end was cut by 0 bases, the J end by 4 bases, with 10 bases between. The CDR3 covers 15 residues. This sample also belongs to another study, concerning T cells of mothers and their children.

The sequence was obtained from a girl between 2 and 10 years old in good health. The chain carries TRBV4-3 and TRBJ2-1; D unclear. Material: blood. This CDR3 is CASSQDRVRYNEQFF. As DNA, the CDR3 is TGCGCCAGCAGCCAAGATCGGGTTAGATACAATGAGCAGTTCTTC.